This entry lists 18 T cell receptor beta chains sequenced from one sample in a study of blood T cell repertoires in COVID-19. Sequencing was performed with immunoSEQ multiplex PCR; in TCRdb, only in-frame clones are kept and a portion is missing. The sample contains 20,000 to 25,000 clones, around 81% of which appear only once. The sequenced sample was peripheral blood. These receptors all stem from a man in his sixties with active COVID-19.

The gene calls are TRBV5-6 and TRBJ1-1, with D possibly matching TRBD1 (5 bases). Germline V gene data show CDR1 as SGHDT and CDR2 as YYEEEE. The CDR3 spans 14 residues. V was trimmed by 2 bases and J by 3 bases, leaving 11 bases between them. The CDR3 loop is CASSLRGRYTEAFF. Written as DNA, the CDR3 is TGTGCCAGCAGCTTAAGGGGCCGTTACACTGAAGCTTTCTTT.

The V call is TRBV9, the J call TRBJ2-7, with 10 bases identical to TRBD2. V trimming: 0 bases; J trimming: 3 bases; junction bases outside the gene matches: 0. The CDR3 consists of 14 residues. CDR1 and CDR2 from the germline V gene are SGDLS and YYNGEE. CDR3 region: CASSVGTSGYEQYF. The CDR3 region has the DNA TGTGCCAGCAGCGTAGGGACTAGCGGCTACGAGCAGTACTTC.

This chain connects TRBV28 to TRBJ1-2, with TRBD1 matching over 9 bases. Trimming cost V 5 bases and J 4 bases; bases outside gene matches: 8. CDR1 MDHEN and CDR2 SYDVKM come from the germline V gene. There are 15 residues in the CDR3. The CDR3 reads CASSRLPGQGYGYTF. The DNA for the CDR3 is TGTGCCAGCAGTCGCCTCCCGGGACAGGGCTATGGCTACACCTTC.

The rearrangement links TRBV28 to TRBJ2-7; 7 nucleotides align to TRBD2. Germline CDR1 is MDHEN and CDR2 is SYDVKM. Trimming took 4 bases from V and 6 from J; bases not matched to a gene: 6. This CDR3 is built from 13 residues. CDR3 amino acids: CASSSPGRGEQYF. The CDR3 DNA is TGTGCCAGCAGTTCCCCAGGGAGGGGCGAGCAGTACTTC.

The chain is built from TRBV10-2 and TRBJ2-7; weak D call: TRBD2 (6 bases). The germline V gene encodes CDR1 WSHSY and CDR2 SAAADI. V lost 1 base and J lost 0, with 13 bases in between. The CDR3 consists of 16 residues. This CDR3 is CASSEYPSAFSYEQYF. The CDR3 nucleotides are TGCGCCAGCAGTGAGTATCCTAGCGCATTCTCCTACGAGCAGTACTTC.

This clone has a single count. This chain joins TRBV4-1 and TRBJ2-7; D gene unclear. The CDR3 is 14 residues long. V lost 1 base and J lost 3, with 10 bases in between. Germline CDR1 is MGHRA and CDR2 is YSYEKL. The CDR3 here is CASSQGHGYYEQYF. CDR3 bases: TGCGCCAGCAGCCAAGGTCACGGTTACTACGAGCAGTACTTC.

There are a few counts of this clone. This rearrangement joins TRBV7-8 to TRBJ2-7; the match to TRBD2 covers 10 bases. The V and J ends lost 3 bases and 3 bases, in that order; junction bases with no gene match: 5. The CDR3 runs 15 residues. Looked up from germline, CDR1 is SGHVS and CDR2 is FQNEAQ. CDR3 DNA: TGTGCCAGCAGCTTTGCGGGACTAGCGATCTACGAGCAGTACTTC. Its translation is CASSFAGLAIYEQYF. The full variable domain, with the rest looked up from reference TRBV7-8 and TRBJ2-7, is GAGVSQSPRYKVAKRGQDVALRCDPISGHVSLFWYQQALGQGPEFLTYFQNEAQLDKSGLPSDRFFAERPEGSVSTLKIQRTQQEDSAVYLCASSFAGLAIYEQYFGPGTRLTVT.

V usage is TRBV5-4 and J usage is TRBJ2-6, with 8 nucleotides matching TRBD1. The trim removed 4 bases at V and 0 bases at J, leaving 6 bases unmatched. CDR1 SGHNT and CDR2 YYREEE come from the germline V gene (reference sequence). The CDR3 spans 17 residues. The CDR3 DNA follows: TGTGCCAGCAGCGTACAGGGGGTTCCCTCTGGGGCCAACGTCCTGACTTTC. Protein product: CASSVQGVPSGANVLTF.

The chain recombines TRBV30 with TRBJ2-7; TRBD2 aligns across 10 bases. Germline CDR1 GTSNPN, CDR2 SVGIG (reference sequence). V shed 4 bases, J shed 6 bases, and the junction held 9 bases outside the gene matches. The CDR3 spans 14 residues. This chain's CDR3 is CAWTRLAGVGEQYF. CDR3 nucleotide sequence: TGTGCCTGGACCAGGCTAGCGGGAGTGGGCGAGCAGTACTTC.

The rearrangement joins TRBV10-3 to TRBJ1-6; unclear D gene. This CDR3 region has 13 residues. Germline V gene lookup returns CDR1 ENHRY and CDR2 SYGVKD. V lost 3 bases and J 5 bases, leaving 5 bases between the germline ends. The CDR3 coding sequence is TGTGCCATCAGTGATTACAATAATTCACCCCTCCACTTT. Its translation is CAISDYNNSPLHF.

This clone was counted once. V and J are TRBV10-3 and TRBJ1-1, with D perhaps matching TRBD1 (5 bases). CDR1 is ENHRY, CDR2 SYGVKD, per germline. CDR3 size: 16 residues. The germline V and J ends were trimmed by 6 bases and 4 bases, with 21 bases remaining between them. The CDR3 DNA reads TGTGCCATCAGGTCCCGGGTCGGGGGGGGAGCCACTGAAGCTTTCTTT. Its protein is CAIRSRVGGGATEAFF.

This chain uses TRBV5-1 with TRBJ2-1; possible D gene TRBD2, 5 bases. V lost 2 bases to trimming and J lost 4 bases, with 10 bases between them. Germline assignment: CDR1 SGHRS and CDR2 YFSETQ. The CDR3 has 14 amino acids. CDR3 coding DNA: TGCGCCAGCAGCTTCGGGGAACGATACAATGAGCAGTTCTTC. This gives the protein CASSFGERYNEQFF.

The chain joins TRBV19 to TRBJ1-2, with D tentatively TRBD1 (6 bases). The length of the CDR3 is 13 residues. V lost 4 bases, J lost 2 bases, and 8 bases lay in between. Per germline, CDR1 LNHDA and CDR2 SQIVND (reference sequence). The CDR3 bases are TGTGCCAGTAGTAGGGACATGAACTATGGCTACACCTTC. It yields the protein CASSRDMNYGYTF.

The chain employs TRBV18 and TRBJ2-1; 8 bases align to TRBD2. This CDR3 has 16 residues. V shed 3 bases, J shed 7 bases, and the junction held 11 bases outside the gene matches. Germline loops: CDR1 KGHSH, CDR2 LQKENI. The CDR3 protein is CASSPFTSGGENEQFF. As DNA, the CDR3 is TGTGCCAGCTCACCCTTTACTAGCGGAGGGGAGAATGAGCAGTTCTTC.

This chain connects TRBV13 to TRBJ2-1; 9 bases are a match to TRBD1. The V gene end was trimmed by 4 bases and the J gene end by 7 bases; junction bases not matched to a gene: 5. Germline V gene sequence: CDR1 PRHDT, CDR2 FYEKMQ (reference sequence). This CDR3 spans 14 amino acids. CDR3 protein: CASSSGQGRNEQFF. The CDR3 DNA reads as TGTGCCAGCAGCTCGGGACAGGGCAGGAATGAGCAGTTCTTC.

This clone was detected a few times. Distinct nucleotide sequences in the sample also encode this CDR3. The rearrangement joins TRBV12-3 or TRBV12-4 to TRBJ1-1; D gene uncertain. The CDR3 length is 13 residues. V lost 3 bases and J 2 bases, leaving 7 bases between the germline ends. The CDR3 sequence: CASSLGPNTEAFF. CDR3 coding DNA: TGTGCCAGCAGTTTGGGCCCCAACACTGAAGCTTTCTTT.

The CDR3 reads CASSSGGKGSYNSPLHF. CDR3 sequence (DNA): TGTGCCAGCAGCTCGGGTGGTAAGGGGTCCTATAATTCACCCCTCCACTTT. The gene calls are TRBV7-2 and TRBJ1-6, with D possibly TRBD1 on 5 matching bases. V gave up 4 bases and J gave up 1 base, with 14 bases separating them. The CDR3 has 17 residues. Germline V gene sequence: CDR1 SGHTA, CDR2 FQGNSA. Variable domain in full (rest from reference TRBV7-2 and TRBJ1-6): GAGVSQSPSNKVTEKGKDVELRCDPISGHTALYWYRQSLGQGLEFLIYFQGNSAPDKSGLPSDRFSAERTGGSVSTLTIQRTQQEDSAVYLCASSSGGKGSYNSPLHFGNGTRLTVT.

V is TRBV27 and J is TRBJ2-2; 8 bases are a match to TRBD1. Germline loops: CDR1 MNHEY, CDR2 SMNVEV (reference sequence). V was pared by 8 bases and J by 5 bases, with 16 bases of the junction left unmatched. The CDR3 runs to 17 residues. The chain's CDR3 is CASASAGTGYNTGELFF. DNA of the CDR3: TGTGCCAGCGCATCTGCCGGGACAGGTTATAATACCGGGGAGCTGTTTTTT.